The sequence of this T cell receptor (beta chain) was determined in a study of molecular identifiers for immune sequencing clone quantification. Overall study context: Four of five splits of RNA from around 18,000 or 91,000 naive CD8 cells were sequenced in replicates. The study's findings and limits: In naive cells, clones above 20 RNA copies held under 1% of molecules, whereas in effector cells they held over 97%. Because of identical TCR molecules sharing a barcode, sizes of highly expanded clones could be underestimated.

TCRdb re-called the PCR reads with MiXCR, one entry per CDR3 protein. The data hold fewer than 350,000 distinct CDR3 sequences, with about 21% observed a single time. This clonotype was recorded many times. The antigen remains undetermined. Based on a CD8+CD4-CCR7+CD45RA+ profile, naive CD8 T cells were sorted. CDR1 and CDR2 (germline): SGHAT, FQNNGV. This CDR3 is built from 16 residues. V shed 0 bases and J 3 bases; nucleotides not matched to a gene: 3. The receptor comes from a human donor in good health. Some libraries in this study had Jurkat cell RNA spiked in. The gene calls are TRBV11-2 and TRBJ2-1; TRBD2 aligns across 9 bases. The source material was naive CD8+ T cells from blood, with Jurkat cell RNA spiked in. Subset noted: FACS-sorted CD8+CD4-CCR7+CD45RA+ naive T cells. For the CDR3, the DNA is TGTGCCAGCAGCTTAGAATTAGCGGGGGACTACAATGAGCAGTTCTTC. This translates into CASSLELAGDYNEQFF.